What follows are 11 T cell receptor beta chains derived from one specimen sequenced in a study of siplizumab effects on memory and regulatory T cells. Sequencing was performed with immunoSEQ multiplex PCR; in TCRdb, only in-frame clones are kept and a portion is missing. The sample lists 99,000 or so clones; over 90% were seen once. Sequencing was carried out using Tregs sorted from blood. All receptors derive from a human donor in good health.

The V gene is TRBV2, the J gene TRBJ1-1; D remains unclear. The germline V gene encodes CDR1 SNHLY and CDR2 FYNNEI. The CDR3 sequence is 14 residues long. The germline V and J ends were trimmed by 4 bases and 0 bases, with 9 bases remaining between them. CDR3 loop: CASSVVGLNTEAFF. DNA for the CDR3: TGTGCCAGCAGTGTGGTGGGATTGAACACTGAAGCTTTCTTT.

The chain has TRBV6-5 and TRBJ2-3, with TRBD1 matching 7 bases. The CDR3 loop spans 14 amino acids. V trimming: 7 bases; J trimming: 0 bases; junction bases outside the gene matches: 4. Germline V gene data show CDR1 as MNHEY and CDR2 as SVGAGI. The CDR3 loop reads CASIDRASTDTQYF. The CDR3 bases are TGTGCCAGCATCGACAGGGCTAGCACAGATACGCAGTATTTT.

The chain has TRBV18 and TRBJ2-7; either TRBD1 or TRBD2 may fit D (5 bases each). The ends were cut back, 2 bases at V and 7 bases at J, with 18 bases in the middle. Germline V gene sequence: CDR1 KGHSH, CDR2 LQKENI. This CDR3 is built from 15 residues. DNA of the CDR3: TGTGCCAGCTCACCAGTAAGGACCAGCTGGGGGGAGCAGTACTTC. Amino acids: CASSPVRTSWGEQYF.

This chain joins TRBV4-1 and TRBJ1-2; TRBD1 is a possible D gene (6 bases). Trimming shortened V by 3 bases and J by 7 bases, and 15 bases separated the two germline ends. The CDR3 is made up of 14 amino acids. Germline lookup yields CDR1 MGHRA and CDR2 YSYEKL. In DNA, the CDR3 is TGCGCCAGCAGCCAGGGGTTCAGGGGAGCTGGCTACACCTTC. It specifies CASSQGFRGAGYTF.

In this sample, this clone turned up once. The rearrangement uses TRBV5-6 and TRBJ1-5; the D is unclear. V was pared by 4 bases and J by 7 bases, with 15 bases between. Germline V gene data show CDR1 as SGHDT and CDR2 as YYEEEE. The length of the CDR3 is 14 residues. For the CDR3, the DNA is TGTGCCAGCAGCCGGGCGTTGGGTGGGCAGCCCCAGCATTTT. Protein: CASSRALGGQPQHF.

This chain links TRBV11-2 with TRBJ2-1, with D maybe TRBD1 (6 bases). Trimming left V 1 base short and J 4 bases short, with 11 bases between. This CDR3 is 15 amino acids long. Germline V gene lookup returns CDR1 SGHAT and CDR2 FQNNGV. The DNA for the CDR3 is TGTGCCAGCAGCTTAGGGACAGCAAGTTACAATGAGCAGTTCTTC. Translating gives CASSLGTASYNEQFF. The variable domain in full, completed from reference TRBV11-2 and TRBJ2-1, reads EAGVAQSPRYKIIEKRQSVAFWCNPISGHATLYWYQQILGQGPKLLIQFQNNGVVDDSQLPKDRFSAERLKGVDSTLKIQPAKLEDSAVYLCASSLGTASYNEQFFGPGTRLTVL.

V usage is TRBV7-3 and J usage is TRBJ2-5; 7 bases are a match to TRBD2. CDR3 length equals 13 residues. J lost 7 bases, V lost 5 bases, and 7 bases had no gene match. CDR1 is SGHTA and CDR2 is FQGTGA in the germline V gene. In DNA form, the CDR3 reads TGTGCCAGCAGCCGAGGACCGGGGGGGACCCAGTACTTC. As protein: CASSRGPGGTQYF.

CDR3 nucleotide sequence: TGTGCCAGCAGTGATCCGACAGGGGTGAACACTGAAGCTTTCTTT. Its protein product is CASSDPTGVNTEAFF. The rearrangement uses TRBV25-1 and TRBJ1-1, with TRBD1 matching 8 bases. Germline-derived CDR1 and CDR2 are MGHDK and SYGVNS. Losses at the gene ends were 3 bases for V and 0 bases for J; bases not matched to a gene: 3. The CDR3 length is 15 residues. The full variable domain, in which reference TRBV25-1 and TRBJ1-1 provide the parts outside the CDR3, is EADIYQTPRYLVIGTGKKITLECSQTMGHDKMYWYQQDPGMELHLIHYSYGVNSTEKGDLSSESTVSRIRTEHFPLTLESARPSHTSQYLCASSDPTGVNTEAFFGQGTRLTVV.

The chain joins TRBV2 to TRBJ1-2, with D hard to call. V lost 4 bases to trimming and J lost 6 bases, with 6 bases between them. The CDR3 length is 11 residues. CDR1 is SNHLY and CDR2 is FYNNEI in the germline V gene. CDR3 residues: CASSGGNGYTF. The CDR3 DNA sequence: TGTGCCAGCAGTGGTGGGAATGGCTACACCTTC.

The chain has TRBV11-3 and TRBJ2-5; no firm D call. CDR1 and CDR2 (germline): SGHNT, YENEEA. This CDR3 is 14 amino acids long. Deletions cut 6 bases from V and 2 bases from J, with 13 bases between. Here the CDR3 reads CASSLRHLQETQYF. The CDR3 DNA follows: TGTGCCAGCAGTTTAAGACACTTACAAGAGACCCAGTACTTC.

The chain combines TRBV9 with TRBJ1-3; no firm D call. Looked up from germline, CDR1 is SGDLS and CDR2 is YYNGEE. Deletions cut 0 bases from V and 0 bases from J, with 4 bases between. This CDR3 has 14 amino acids. The DNA of the CDR3 is TGTGCCAGCAGCGTAGGTCACTCTGGAAACACCATATATTTT. Translated: CASSVGHSGNTIYF.